These T cell receptor beta chains were read from a single sample in a study of T cell responses to AZD1222 COVID-19 vaccine. Assay used: immunoSEQ multiplex PCR; TCRdb lists only in-frame clones, some missing. The sample has about 150,000 clones, roughly 94% seen once; the top ten hold over 0.95%. The sample in question was peripheral blood, obtained on day 0 of AZD1222 vaccination. Receptors were obtained from an adult in good health. CDR3s include the opening cysteine and the closing phenylalanine or tryptophan. The D gene is left open where the match is weak. Clone size is given for some rows only: seen once, a few or many times, or a class if the clone is expanded.

>TRBJ2-5|.|TRBV15|.
CATSNGETQYF
TGTGCCACCTCGAACGGAGAGACCCAGTACTTC
>TRBJ1-6|.|TRBV7-9|.
CASSPVVIGSPLHF
TGTGCCAGCAGCCCCGTGGTCATAGGTTCACCCCTCCACTTT
>TRBJ2-5|.|TRBV18|TRBD1
CASSPPGQGRPIQETQYF
TGTGCCAGCTCACCACCGGGACAGGGAAGGCCCATCCAGGAGACCCAGTACTTC
>TRBJ2-1|.|TRBV12-2|.
CASRTGTGGYNEQFF
TGTGCAAGTCGAACCGGGACAGGGGGCTACAATGAGCAGTTCTTC
>TRBJ1-2|.|TRBV9|.
CASSGRGANYGYTF
TGTGCCAGCAGCGGAAGGGGAGCTAACTATGGCTACACCTTC
>TRBJ2-3|once|TRBV18|TRBD1
CASSPGTGGTDTQYF
TGTGCCAGCTCCCCCGGGACAGGGGGGACAGATACGCAGTATTTT
>TRBJ1-3|.|TRBV29-1|.
CSVEPGSSGNTIYF
TGCAGCGTTGAACCGGGGAGCTCTGGAAACACCATATATTTT
>TRBJ2-5|.|TRBV2|.
CATRGEGQETQYF
TGTGCCACCAGGGGGGAGGGACAAGAGACCCAGTACTTC
>TRBJ1-1|.|TRBV12-3/TRBV12-4|.
CASSSSVLQAFF
TGTGCCAGCAGTTCGTCGGTACTTCAAGCTTTCTTT
>TRBJ2-2|.|TRBV5-1|.
CASSSWPNTGELFF
TGCGCCAGCAGCAGCTGGCCGAACACCGGGGAGCTGTTTTTT
>TRBJ1-6|.|TRBV10-3|.
CAIRSQELHSPLHF
TGTGCCATCAGGTCTCAGGAGCTTCATTCACCCCTCCACTTT
>TRBJ2-2|once|TRBV11-3|.
CASSQSGLTGELFF
TGTGCCAGCAGCCAGAGCGGGTTAACCGGGGAGCTGTTTTTT
>TRBJ1-5|.|TRBV18|.
CASSTGTGSQHF
TGTGCCAGCTCGACCGGGACCGGGTCCCAGCATTTT
>TRBJ1-2|.|TRBV29-1|TRBD1
CSVRNSDRVWGYTF
TGCAGCGTTCGTAATTCGGACAGGGTTTGGGGCTACACCTTC
>TRBJ2-2|few|TRBV27|TRBD2
CASSPPGSGRAGGTGELFF
TGTGCCAGCAGCCCCCCGGGAAGCGGGAGGGCCGGGGGCACCGGGGAGCTGTTTTTT
>TRBJ1-1|.|TRBV6-2/TRBV6-3|TRBD1
CASSYSKAGGTEAFF
TGTGCCAGCAGTTACTCTAAGGCAGGGGGTACTGAAGCTTTCTTT
>TRBJ1-2|.|TRBV5-4|.
CASSVGGRRSFSNYGYTF
TGTGCCAGCAGCGTCGGGGGACGGCGGAGCTTTTCTAACTATGGCTACACCTTC
>TRBJ1-1|once|TRBV5-1|.
CASSGGGTKVFF
TGCGCCAGCAGCGGGGGAGGGACCAAGGTTTTCTTT
>TRBJ1-1|.|TRBV27|TRBD1
CASSPTTGVVTEAFF
TGTGCCAGCAGTCCTACAACAGGGGTCGTCACTGAAGCTTTCTTT
>TRBJ1-5|.|TRBV6-5|.
CASSTYRDQPQHF
TGTGCCAGCAGTACGTACAGGGATCAGCCCCAGCATTTT
>TRBJ1-1|.|TRBV18|.
CASSPRDYDEAFF
TGTGCCAGCTCACCCCGGGACTATGATGAAGCTTTCTTT
>TRBJ2-1|.|TRBV27|.
CASSRDYNEQFF
TGTGCCAGCAGTCGGGACTACAATGAGCAGTTCTTC
>TRBJ2-2|.|TRBV27|TRBD1
CATQQGARSGELFF
TGTGCCACCCAACAGGGGGCGCGTTCTGGGGAGCTGTTTTTT
>TRBJ2-3|.|TRBV2|TRBD2
CASSALAANTDTQYF
TGTGCCAGCAGTGCACTAGCGGCCAACACAGATACGCAGTATTTT
>TRBJ1-2|.|TRBV7-2|.
CASSLSQNRGYGYTF
TGTGCCAGCAGCTTATCCCAGAACCGGGGCTATGGCTACACCTTC
>TRBJ1-2|few|TRBV3-1/TRBV3-2|TRBD1
CASSQDIGQGWYGYTF
TGTGCCAGCAGCCAAGACATTGGACAGGGTTGGTATGGCTACACCTTC
>TRBJ2-1|once|TRBV18|.
CASSPAYNEQFF
TGTGCCAGCTCACCCGCTTACAATGAGCAGTTCTTC
>TRBJ2-1|few|TRBV6-1|.
CASSDHRAEGQFF
TGTGCCAGCAGTGACCACAGGGCCGAGGGGCAGTTCTTC
>TRBJ1-1|once|TRBV18|.
CASSPREGGGRAEAFF
TGTGCCAGCTCACCACGGGAAGGCGGAGGGAGGGCTGAAGCTTTCTTT
>TRBJ1-2|.|TRBV2|TRBD1
CASSTGEWNGYTF
TGTGCCAGCAGTACAGGGGAATGGAATGGCTACACCTTC
>TRBJ1-3|.|TRBV5-1|TRBD1
CASSVEGASGNTIYF
TGCGCCAGCAGCGTTGAGGGGGCGTCTGGAAACACCATATATTTT
>TRBJ1-6|once|TRBV30|.
CAWSASRGALHF
TGTGCCTGGAGTGCCTCTCGTGGAGCCCTCCACTTT
>TRBJ2-1|.|TRBV5-6|.
CASSLVGGYYNEQFF
TGTGCCAGCAGCTTGGTTGGGGGCTACTACAATGAGCAGTTCTTC
>TRBJ2-1|.|TRBV29-1|TRBD2
CSVEDLGGRNEQFF
TGCAGCGTTGAAGATCTGGGGGGGAGGAATGAGCAGTTCTTC
>TRBJ1-2|.|TRBV6-5|TRBD1
CASSPTGTGKYGYTF
TGTGCCAGCAGCCCGACCGGGACAGGGAAATATGGCTACACCTTC
>TRBJ1-6|.|TRBV7-9|.
CASGGLGRDSPLHF
TGTGCCAGCGGCGGGTTGGGTCGGGATTCACCCCTCCACTTT
>TRBJ1-3|.|TRBV4-1|.
CASSRGDSFNGGDTIYF
TGCGCCAGCAGCCGAGGAGACAGTTTCAACGGTGGAGACACCATATATTTT
>TRBJ1-3|.|TRBV5-6|TRBD1
CASSEGTGDGNTIYF
TGTGCCAGCAGCGAAGGGACAGGGGACGGAAACACCATATATTTT
>TRBJ1-2|.|TRBV19|.
CASRTGSDYGYTF
TGTGCCAGTCGGACTGGGTCAGACTATGGCTACACCTTC